The 7 T cell receptor beta chains given below trace back to one sample, sequenced in a study of CD8+CD57+ T cells in acquired aplastic anemia. For CDR3 and TCR beta VDJ profiling, genomic DNA was the template used. In TCRdb, the reads were re-called with MiXCR into one record per CDR3 protein. The data hold about 170,000 distinct CDR3 sequences, with 63% observed a single time. Sequencing was performed on sorted CD4+, CD8+, or CD8+CD57+ T cells (not recorded which) from PBMCs. Source of these receptors: a human donor in good health.

In DNA form, the CDR3 reads TGTGCCAGCAGCCAAGAATCATGGACTAGCGGCCTAAACAATGAGCAGTTCTTC. It translates to CASSQESWTSGLNNEQFF. The V call is TRBV14, the J call TRBJ2-7; 10 bases are shared with TRBD2. The assigned J gene may be wrong: the sequence end matches TRBJ2-1 better. This CDR3 has 18 amino acids. Per the germline V gene, CDR1 is SGHDN and CDR2 is FVKESK.

This clonotype was seen only a few times. The rearrangement uses TRBV19 and TRBJ1-1; D call uncertain. Per germline, CDR1 LNHDA and CDR2 SQIVND (reference sequence). V was cut by 6 bases and J by 2 bases, with 4 bases left in between. The CDR3 has 11 amino acids. Written as DNA, the CDR3 is TGTGCCAGTAGACAAAACACTGAAGCTTTCTTT. It codes for CASRQNTEAFF.

The V gene is TRBV9, the J gene TRBJ2-5, with D possibly called TRBD1 or TRBD2 (5 bases each). This CDR3 contains 14 residues. Trimming shortened V by 3 bases and J by 3 bases, and 12 bases separated the two germline ends. Germline CDR1 and CDR2: SGDLS and YYNGEE. The CDR3: CASSAWGSKETQYF. CDR3 bases: TGTGCCAGCAGCGCCTGGGGGAGTAAAGAGACCCAGTACTTC.

This clonotype was found many times. The J gene is TRBJ2-7, the V gene TRBV6-1; 12 nucleotides agree with TRBD2. Germline CDR1 reads MNHNS; CDR2 reads SASEGT. V lost 6 bases, J lost 3 bases, and 6 bases stayed unmatched. This CDR3 region has 15 residues. This CDR3 is CASRVLAGGIYEQYF. CDR3 nucleotides: TGTGCCAGCAGGGTACTAGCGGGAGGCATCTACGAGCAGTACTTC.

The chain has TRBV10-3 and TRBJ2-1; 10 nucleotides match TRBD2. CDR1 is ENHRY, CDR2 SYGVKD, per germline. This CDR3 is 14 amino acids long. Germline trimming cut 6 bases from V and 7 bases from J; bases unmatched to any gene: 6. CDR3 sequence: CAISLAGGRNEQFF. CDR3 coding DNA: TGTGCCATCAGCTTAGCGGGAGGAAGGAATGAGCAGTTCTTC.

The chain has TRBV24-1 and TRBJ2-5, with 8 bases identical to TRBD2. J was trimmed by 4 bases and V by 3 bases; bases with no gene match: 6. The germline CDR1 and CDR2 sequences are KGHDR and SFDVKD. This CDR3 contains 15 residues. The CDR3 loop is CATSDPRGGGETQYF. The CDR3 coding sequence is TGTGCCACCAGTGATCCTCGGGGGGGAGGAGAGACCCAGTACTTC.

The chain combines TRBV24-1 with TRBJ2-1, with a weak D call TRBD1 (6 bases). CDR1 is KGHDR and CDR2 is SFDVKD in the germline V gene. CDR3 length: 14 amino acids. Trimming removed 9 bases at V and 5 bases at J, with 16 bases between. CDR3: CATRRGDINNEQFF. For the CDR3, the DNA is TGTGCCACCCGCCGAGGGGACATAAACAATGAGCAGTTCTTC.